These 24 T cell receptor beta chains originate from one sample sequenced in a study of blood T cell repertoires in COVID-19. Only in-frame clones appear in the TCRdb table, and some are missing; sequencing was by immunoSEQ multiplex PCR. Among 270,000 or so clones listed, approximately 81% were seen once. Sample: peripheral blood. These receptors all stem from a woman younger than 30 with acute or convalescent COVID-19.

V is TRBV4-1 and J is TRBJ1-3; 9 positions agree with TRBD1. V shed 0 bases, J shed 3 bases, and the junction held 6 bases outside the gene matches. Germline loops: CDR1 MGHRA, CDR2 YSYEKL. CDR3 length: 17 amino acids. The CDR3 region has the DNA TGCGCCAGCAGCCAAGAACGGACAGGGGTTGGTGGAAACACCATATATTTT. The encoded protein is CASSQERTGVGGNTIYF.

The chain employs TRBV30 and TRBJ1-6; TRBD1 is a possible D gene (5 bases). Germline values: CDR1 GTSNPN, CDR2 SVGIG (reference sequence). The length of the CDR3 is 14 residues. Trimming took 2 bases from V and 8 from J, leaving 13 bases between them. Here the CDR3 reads CAWSRGQGHSPLHF. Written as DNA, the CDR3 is TGTGCCTGGAGTAGGGGCCAAGGCCATTCACCCCTCCACTTT.

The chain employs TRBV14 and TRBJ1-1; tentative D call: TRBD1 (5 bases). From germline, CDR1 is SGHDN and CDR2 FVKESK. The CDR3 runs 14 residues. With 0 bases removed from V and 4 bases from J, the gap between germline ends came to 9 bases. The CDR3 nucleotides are TGTGCCAGCAGCCAAGATTGGGGGGGCACTGAAGCTTTCTTT. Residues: CASSQDWGGTEAFF.

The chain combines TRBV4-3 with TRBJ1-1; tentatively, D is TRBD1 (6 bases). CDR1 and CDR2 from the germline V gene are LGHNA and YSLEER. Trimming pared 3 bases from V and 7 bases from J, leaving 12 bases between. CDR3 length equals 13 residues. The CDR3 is CASSHRQADEAFF. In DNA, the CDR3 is TGCGCCAGCAGCCACCGACAGGCGGATGAAGCTTTCTTT.

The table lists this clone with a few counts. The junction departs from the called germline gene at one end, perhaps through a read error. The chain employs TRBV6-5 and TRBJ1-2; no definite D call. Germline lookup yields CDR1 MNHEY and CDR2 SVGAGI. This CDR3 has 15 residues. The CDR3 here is CASSDSVWRYYGYTF. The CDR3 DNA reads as TGTGCCAGCAGTGACTCCGTCTGGAGGTACTATGGCTACACCTTC.

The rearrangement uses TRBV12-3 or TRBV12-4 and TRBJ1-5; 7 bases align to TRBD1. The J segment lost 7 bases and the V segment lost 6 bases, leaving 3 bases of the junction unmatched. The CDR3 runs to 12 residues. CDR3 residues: CASRTGRQPQHF. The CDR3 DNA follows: TGTGCCAGCAGGACAGGGCGCCAGCCCCAGCATTTT.

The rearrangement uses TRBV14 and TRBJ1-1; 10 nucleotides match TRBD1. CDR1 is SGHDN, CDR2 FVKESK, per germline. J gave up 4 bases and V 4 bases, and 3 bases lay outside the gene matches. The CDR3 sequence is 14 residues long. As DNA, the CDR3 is TGTGCCAGCAGCCCCCGACAGGGGGCCACTGAAGCTTTCTTT. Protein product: CASSPRQGATEAFF.

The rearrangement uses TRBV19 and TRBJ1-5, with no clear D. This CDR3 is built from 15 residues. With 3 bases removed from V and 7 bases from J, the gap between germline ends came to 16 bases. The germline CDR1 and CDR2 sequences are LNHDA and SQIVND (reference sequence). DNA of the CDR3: TGTGCCAGTAGTATCGGAGGGTGGGTCGGACAGCCCCAGCATTTT. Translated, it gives CASSIGGWVGQPQHF.

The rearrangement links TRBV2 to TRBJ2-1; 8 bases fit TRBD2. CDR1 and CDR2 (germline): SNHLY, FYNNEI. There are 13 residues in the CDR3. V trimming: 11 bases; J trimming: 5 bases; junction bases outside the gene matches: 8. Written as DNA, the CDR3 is TGTGCCGGTCGGGAGGGGTCCCACAATGAGCAGTTCTTC. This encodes CAGREGSHNEQFF.

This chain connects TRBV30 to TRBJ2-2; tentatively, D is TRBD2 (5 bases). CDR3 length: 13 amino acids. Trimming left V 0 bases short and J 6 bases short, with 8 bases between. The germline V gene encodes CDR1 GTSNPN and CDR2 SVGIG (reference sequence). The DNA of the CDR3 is TGTGCCTGGAGTGTACTAGAGCCCGGGGAGCTGTTTTTT. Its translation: CAWSVLEPGELFF.

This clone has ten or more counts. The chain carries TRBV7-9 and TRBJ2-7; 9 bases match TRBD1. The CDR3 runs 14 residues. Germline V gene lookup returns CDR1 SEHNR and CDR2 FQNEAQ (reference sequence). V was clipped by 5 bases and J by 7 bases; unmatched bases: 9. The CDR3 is CASSHRDRVNEQYF. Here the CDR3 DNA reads TGTGCCAGCAGCCATCGGGACAGGGTGAATGAGCAGTACTTC.

CDR3 residues: CAISEQGHQPQHF. Here the CDR3 DNA reads TGTGCCATCAGCGAGCAGGGCCATCAGCCCCAGCATTTT. The gene calls are TRBV10-3 and TRBJ1-5; TRBD1 is a possible D gene (5 bases). Germline values: CDR1 ENHRY, CDR2 SYGVKD. The V end lost 6 bases, the J end lost 5 bases, and 11 bases lay between the germline ends. The CDR3 has 13 residues.

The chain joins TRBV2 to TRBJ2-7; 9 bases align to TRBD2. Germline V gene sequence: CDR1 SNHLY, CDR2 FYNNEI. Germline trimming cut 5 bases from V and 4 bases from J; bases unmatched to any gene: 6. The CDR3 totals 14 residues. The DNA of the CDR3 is TGTGCCAGCAGTTGGCTAGCGGGATCTTACGAGCAGTACTTC. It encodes CASSWLAGSYEQYF.

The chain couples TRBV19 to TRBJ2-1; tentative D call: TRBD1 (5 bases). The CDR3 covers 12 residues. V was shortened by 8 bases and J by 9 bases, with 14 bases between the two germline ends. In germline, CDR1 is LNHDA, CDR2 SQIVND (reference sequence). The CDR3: CASDDKGPEQFF. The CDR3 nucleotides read TGTGCCAGTGACGACAAGGGGCCTGAGCAGTTCTTC.

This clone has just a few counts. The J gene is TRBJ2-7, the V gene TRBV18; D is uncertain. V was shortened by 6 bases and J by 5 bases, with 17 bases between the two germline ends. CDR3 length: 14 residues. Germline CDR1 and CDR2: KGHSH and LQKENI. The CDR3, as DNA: TGTGCCAGCTCTTTCCCCGCCTCAGGTAACGAGCAGTACTTC. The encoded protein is CASSFPASGNEQYF.

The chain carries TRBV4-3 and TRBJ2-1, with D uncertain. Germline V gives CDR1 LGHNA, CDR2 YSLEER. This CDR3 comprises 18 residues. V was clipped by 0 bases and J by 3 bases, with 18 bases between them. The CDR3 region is CASSQEPASRIGYNEQFF. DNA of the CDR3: TGCGCCAGCAGCCAAGAGCCCGCCTCGCGGATAGGCTACAATGAGCAGTTCTTC.

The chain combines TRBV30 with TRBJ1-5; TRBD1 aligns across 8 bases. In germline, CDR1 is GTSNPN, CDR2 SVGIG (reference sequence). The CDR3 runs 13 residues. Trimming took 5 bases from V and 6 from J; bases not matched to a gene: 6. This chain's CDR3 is CAWGQQGVQPQHF. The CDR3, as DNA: TGTGCCTGGGGACAACAGGGGGTTCAGCCCCAGCATTTT.

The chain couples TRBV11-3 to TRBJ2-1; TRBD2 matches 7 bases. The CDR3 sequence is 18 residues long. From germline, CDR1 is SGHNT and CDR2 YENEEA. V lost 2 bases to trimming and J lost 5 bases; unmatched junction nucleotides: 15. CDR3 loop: CASSLSWRGAGRDNEQFF. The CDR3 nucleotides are TGTGCCAGCAGCTTATCTTGGAGGGGAGCGGGGCGAGACAATGAGCAGTTCTTC.

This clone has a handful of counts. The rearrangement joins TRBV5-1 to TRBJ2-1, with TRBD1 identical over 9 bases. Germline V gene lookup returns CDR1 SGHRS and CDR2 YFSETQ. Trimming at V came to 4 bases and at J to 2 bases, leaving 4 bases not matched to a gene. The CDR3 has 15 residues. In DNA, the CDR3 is TGCGCCAGCAGCCTCCGGGACAGGGCCTACAATGAGCAGTTCTTC. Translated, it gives CASSLRDRAYNEQFF.

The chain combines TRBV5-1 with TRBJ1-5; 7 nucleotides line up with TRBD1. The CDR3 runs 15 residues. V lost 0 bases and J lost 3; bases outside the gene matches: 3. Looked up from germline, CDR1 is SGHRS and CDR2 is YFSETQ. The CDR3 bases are TGCGCCAGCAGCTTGGGAGGGACAGACAATCAGCCCCAGCATTTT. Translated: CASSLGGTDNQPQHF. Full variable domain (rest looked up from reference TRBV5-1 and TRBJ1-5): KAGVTQTPRYLIKTRGQQVTLSCSPISGHRSVSWYQQTPGQGLQFLFEYFSETQRNKGNFPGRFSGRQFSNSRSEMNVSTLELGDSALYLCASSLGGTDNQPQHFGDGTRLSIL.

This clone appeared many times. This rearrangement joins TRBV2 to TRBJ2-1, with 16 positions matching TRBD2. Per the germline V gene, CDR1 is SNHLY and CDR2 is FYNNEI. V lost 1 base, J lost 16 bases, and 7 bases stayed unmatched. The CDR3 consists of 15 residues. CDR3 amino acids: CASSEGGLAGGTSFF. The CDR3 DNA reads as TGTGCCAGCAGTGAAGGGGGACTAGCGGGAGGGACCTCTTTCTTC.

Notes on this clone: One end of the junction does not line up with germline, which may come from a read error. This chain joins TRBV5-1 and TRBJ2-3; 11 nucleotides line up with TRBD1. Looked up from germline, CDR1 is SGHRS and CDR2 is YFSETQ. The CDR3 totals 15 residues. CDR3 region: CASSGAGTGGYRADF. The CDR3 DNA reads TGCGCCAGCAGTGGGGCCGGGACAGGGGGTTACAGAGCGGATTTT. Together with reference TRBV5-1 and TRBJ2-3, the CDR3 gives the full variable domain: KAGVTQTPRYLIKTRGQQVTLSCSPISGHRSVSWYQQTPGQGLQFLFEYFSETQRNKGNFPGRFSGRQFSNSRSEMNVSTLELGDSALYLCASSGAGTGGYRADFGPGTRLTVL.

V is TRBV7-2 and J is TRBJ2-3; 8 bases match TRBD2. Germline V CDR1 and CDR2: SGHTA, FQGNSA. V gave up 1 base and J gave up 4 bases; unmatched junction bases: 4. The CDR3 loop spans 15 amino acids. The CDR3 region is CASSLGTSLPDTQYF. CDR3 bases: TGTGCCAGCAGCTTAGGGACTAGCCTTCCAGATACGCAGTATTTT.

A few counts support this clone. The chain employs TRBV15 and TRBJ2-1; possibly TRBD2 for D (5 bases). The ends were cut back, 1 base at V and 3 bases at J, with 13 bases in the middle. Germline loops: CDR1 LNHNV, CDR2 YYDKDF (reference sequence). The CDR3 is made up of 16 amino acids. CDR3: CATSRAGSGYYNEQFF. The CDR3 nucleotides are TGTGCCACCAGCAGAGCCGGATCGGGGTACTACAATGAGCAGTTCTTC.